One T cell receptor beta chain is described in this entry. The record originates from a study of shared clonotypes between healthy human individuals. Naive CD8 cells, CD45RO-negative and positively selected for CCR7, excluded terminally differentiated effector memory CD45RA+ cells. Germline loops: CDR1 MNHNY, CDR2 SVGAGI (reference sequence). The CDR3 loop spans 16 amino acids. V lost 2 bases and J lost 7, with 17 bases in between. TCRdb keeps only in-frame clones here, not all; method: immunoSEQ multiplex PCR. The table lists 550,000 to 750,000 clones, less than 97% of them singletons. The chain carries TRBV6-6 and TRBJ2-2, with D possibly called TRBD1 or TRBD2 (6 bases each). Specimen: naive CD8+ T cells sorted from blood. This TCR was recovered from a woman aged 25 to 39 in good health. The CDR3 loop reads CASSYPDGGAVGELFF. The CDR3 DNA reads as TGTGCCAGCAGTTACCCTGACGGGGGCGCGGTCGGGGAGCTGTTTTTT.